The entry below describes one TCR beta chain. Trimming cost V 1 base and J 3 bases, with 13 bases left between them. This CDR3 contains 16 residues. In germline, CDR1 is LGHNA, CDR2 YSLEER. Per the original data handling: Reference gene primer amplification gave estimated nucleated cell counts. Produced via immunoSEQ multiplex PCR; TCRdb's table is partial and in-frame only. V and J calls and clone size come straight from that table; D and trimming were deduced from the DNA. The table shows tens of thousands of clones, with about 80% occurring only once. The data derive from a study of blood T cell repertoires in COVID-19. Background on the study: The study drew acute and convalescent COVID-19 samples from the United States, Italy and Spain. Sources were T cells, B-cell-depleted T cells, or PBMCs; the material itself was cDNA or gDNA.

The TCR sequence derives from a human donor in a cohort sampled during active COVID-19. The sample was peripheral blood. The chain uses TRBV4-3 and TRBJ1-5; D unclear. The CDR3 protein is CASSQAIGAANQPQHF. CDR3 bases: TGCGCCAGCAGCCAAGCAATCGGTGCCGCCAATCAGCCCCAGCATTTT.